One sample yielded the 12 T cell receptor delta chains listed below, sequenced in a study of gamma delta lymphoproliferative disorders and STAT genes. TCRdb reanalyzed the multiplex PCR reads using CATT. Among roughly 3,000 delta-chain clones listed, 1% to 1.5% were seen once. The receptor sequences were amplified from genomic DNA of peripheral blood mononuclear cells. Sequenced material: blood. Receptor source: a human donor in good health.

This clone showed up just a few times. This DNA's translation differs at residue 8 from TCRdb's protein, which comes from a much larger clone; a read error is likely, and the protein shown is translated from the DNA. This chain uses TRDV2 with TRDJ3; D is undetermined. The CDR3 is made up of 20 amino acids. V shed 3 bases and J shed 0 bases, with 20 bases lying between them. From germline, CDR1 is GEAIGNYY and CDR2 EKD. In nucleotides, the CDR3 is TGTGCCTGTGACCCTGTACTGAGGGAAGCCTACTCCTGGGACACCCGACAGATGTTTTTC. This translates into CACDPVLREAYSWDTRQMFF.

This clone was counted a few times. A far larger clone lies a single base away; this is likely a read error. This same CDR3 is encoded by further DNA sequences in the sample. The chain has TRDV2 and TRDJ3, with 12 bases that match TRDD3. Germline V gene lookup returns CDR1 GEAIGNYY and CDR2 EKD. J was trimmed by 1 base and V by 0 bases; bases with no gene match: 12. This CDR3 spans 22 amino acids. The CDR3 loop is CACDTLLGDTRGTSWDTRQMFF. For the CDR3, the DNA is TGTGCCTGTGACACCTTGCTGGGGGATACGCGAGGGACTTCCTGGGACACCCGACAGATGTTTTTC.

Note on this clone: TCRdb's listed protein matches a much larger clone and diverges from this DNA's translation at residue 4, likely through a read error; the protein shown comes from the DNA. This sequence joins TRDV2 and TRDJ1; TRDD3 aligns across 13 bases. The CDR3 runs 17 residues. V lost 5 bases and J lost 0; bases outside the gene matches: 8. CDR1 and CDR2 (germline): GEAIGNYY, EKD. The CDR3 coding sequence is TGTGCCTGTGGCAGCGTACTGGGGGATACGCACACCGATAAACTCATCTTT. The encoded protein is CACGSVLGDTHTDKLIF.

A remark on this clone: The amino acid sequence in TCRdb belongs to a much larger clone and departs from this DNA's translation at residue 4, likely a sequencing read error; the sequence shown is translated from the DNA. The rearrangement links TRDV2 to TRDJ1; TRDD3 matches 12 bases. This CDR3 is built from 20 residues. V gave up 5 bases and J gave up 2 bases; unmatched junction bases: 20. The germline V gene encodes CDR1 GEAIGNYY and CDR2 EKD. The CDR3 sequence: CACGPLPLSGGYGETDKLIF. Here the CDR3 DNA reads TGTGCCTGTGGCCCGCTGCCACTTTCTGGGGGATACGGCGAGACCGATAAACTCATCTTT.

Remarks on this clone: TCRdb's listed protein matches a much larger clone and diverges from this DNA's translation at residue 9, likely through a read error; the protein shown comes from the DNA. This chain links TRDV1 with TRDJ1; 8 bases agree with TRDD3. The CDR3 is 18 residues long. V gave up 1 base and J gave up 1 base; unmatched junction bases: 11. CDR1 is TSWWSYY, CDR2 QGS, per germline. This CDR3 is CALGEPLSAGGPTDKLIF. The CDR3 DNA reads TGTGCTCTTGGGGAACCACTATCTGCTGGGGGACCCACCGATAAACTCATCTTT.

Worth noting for this clone: This DNA's translation differs at residue 13 from TCRdb's protein, which comes from a much larger clone; a read error is likely, and the protein shown is translated from the DNA. CDR3 nucleotide sequence: TGTGCCTGTGACACCGTTGGGGGATACACCGATAAACCCATCTTT. Amino acid sequence: CACDTVGGYTDKPIF. The chain employs TRDV2 and TRDJ1; TRDD3 aligns across 10 bases. CDR1 GEAIGNYY and CDR2 EKD come from the germline V gene. The CDR3 spans 15 residues.

This clone was seen a few times. TCRdb records a much larger clone's protein for this DNA, with a difference at residue 7 that likely arises from a read error; the protein given is the translation of the DNA. The chain is built from TRDV2 and TRDJ3, with D hard to call. The CDR3 is 17 amino acids. With 2 bases removed from V and 1 base from J, the gap between germline ends came to 11 bases. Germline CDR1 and CDR2: GEAIGNYY and EKD. The CDR3 sequence: CACDNTEGSWDTRQMFF. CDR3 in DNA: TGTGCCTGTGACAATACTGAGGGATCCTGGGACACCCGACAGATGTTTTTC.

Concerning this clone itself: TCRdb shows a much larger clone's protein in place of this DNA's translation, and the two differ at residue 5, likely through a read error; the protein shown is translated from the DNA. V and J are TRDV2 and TRDJ1; the match to TRDD3 covers 11 bases. Germline V gene data show CDR1 as GEAIGNYY and CDR2 as EKD. V gave up 3 bases and J gave up 0 bases; unmatched junction bases: 17. CDR3 size: 20 residues. CDR3 sequence (DNA): TGTGCCTGTGACGCCGTACGGCTGGGGGATACTTGGGGGTACACCGATAAACTCATCTTT. This gives the protein CACDAVRLGDTWGYTDKLIF.

The table lists this clone with a few counts. The protein TCRdb lists belongs to a much larger clone and differs from this DNA's translation at residue 7, which points to a read error; the protein shown is made from the DNA. The V call is TRDV2, the J call TRDJ1, with D unclear. Trimming stripped 0 bases from V and 1 base from J, with 17 bases between. CDR1 and CDR2 (germline): GEAIGNYY, EKD. There are 17 residues in the CDR3. The CDR3 coding sequence is TGTGCCTGTGACACCGTAAGGAGTACCGGGGCCACCGATAAACTCATCTTT. Translating it yields CACDTVRSTGATDKLIF.

Remarks on this clone: The protein TCRdb lists belongs to a much larger clone and differs from this DNA's translation at residue 12, which points to a read error; the protein shown is made from the DNA. The chain is built from TRDV2 and TRDJ1, with 10 nucleotides matching TRDD3. Germline V gives CDR1 GEAIGNYY, CDR2 EKD. The ends lost 3 bases at V and 2 bases at J; junction bases unmatched: 20. The CDR3 is 20 residues long. CDR3 sequence reads: CACDDSFRTGGCAGTDKLIF. As DNA, the CDR3 is TGTGCCTGTGACGACTCTTTCCGTACTGGGGGATGCGCGGGAACCGATAAACTCATCTTT.

This clone occurred a few times. A read error likely explains this, since a far larger clone differs by one base. The same CDR3 is also encoded by other DNA sequences in this sample. The rearrangement links TRDV2 to TRDJ1; 12 bases map to TRDD3. After removal of 3 bases from V and 2 bases from J, the junction contained 18 bases not matched to a gene. The germline V gene encodes CDR1 GEAIGNYY and CDR2 EKD. The CDR3 is 20 residues long. The CDR3 reads CACDPLPLSGGYGETDKLIF. The CDR3 nucleotides read TGTGCCTGTGACCCGCTACCACTTTCTGGGGGATACGGCGAGACCGATAAACTCATCTTT.

On this clone itself: Translating this DNA gives a protein that differs at residue 6 from the TCRdb one, which belongs to a much larger clone; a read error is likely, and the protein shown is this translation. The chain carries TRDV2 and TRDJ1; 13 nucleotides agree with TRDD3. From germline, CDR1 is GEAIGNYY and CDR2 EKD. Unmatched junction bases numbered 17, after V lost 3 bases and J lost 2 bases. The CDR3 contains 20 residues. The chain's CDR3 is CACDDFFRTGGYAGTDKLIF. Here the CDR3 DNA reads TGTGCCTGTGACGACTTTTTCCGTACTGGGGGATACGCGGGAACCGATAAACTCATCTTT.